The source of this TCR beta chain is a study of T cells after yellow fever vaccination. Findings of the study overall: Abundant clonotypes from the bulk population could contaminate FACS-sorted repertoires. A minor fraction of clonotypes spanned both CD4 and CD8 compartments.

MiXCR, applied by TCRdb to the 5' RACE reads, yields one record per CDR3 protein. The table records more than 75,000 distinct CDR3 sequences, about 8.8% of them present only once. V lost 3 bases and J 0 bases, leaving 10 bases between the germline ends. Germline loops: CDR1 LGHNA, CDR2 YNFKEQ. There are 15 residues in the CDR3. V usage is TRBV4-2 and J usage is TRBJ2-3, with a tentative D call TRBD1 (5 bases). The TCR comes from a man in his late teens or twenties who received the YFV17D yellow fever vaccine. The specimen comprised CD8+ T cells not binding an NS4B(214-222) dextramer, sorted from PBMCs, sampled approximately 15 days after the first yellow fever vaccination. The CDR3 loop reads CASSQIGVSTDTQYF. In DNA, the CDR3 is TGTGCCAGCAGCCAGATAGGGGTTAGCACAGATACGCAGTATTTT.